This T cell receptor (beta chain) was found in a study of CD8 T cells in ankylosing spondylitis (dated by TCRdb to between 2016 and 2019). Regarding the study in general: T cell receptor beta repertoires were profiled in healthy donors and ankylosing spondylitis patients so that disease-linked TCR variants could be found. The whole study cohort included over 85 healthy donors and around 25 ankylosing spondylitis patients. Peripheral blood samples were taken, and synovial fluid was additionally collected from ankylosing spondylitis patients. What the authors observed across the whole study: Some TCR beta motif variants had previously been reported in synovial fluid and blood of reactive arthritis patients, which suggested common disease-initiation mechanisms. The disease-linked clones had a CD8+ phenotype and were found at relatively low frequencies in peripheral blood. Blood from ankylosing spondylitis patients appeared to be characterized by a TCR beta motif made up of several highly homologous amino acid variants. According to the report, matched synovial fluid samples from ankylosing spondylitis patients were significantly enriched for the disease-linked clones.

Instrument used: Illumina HiSeq 2500. Quantitative 5'-RACE with molecular barcodes was used to prepare TCR beta libraries. As for the authors' bioinformatics: To identify disease-linked TCR variants, a new computational method was used, one built on a probabilistic model of VDJ rearrangement. Through fastp at Q25 and MiXCR, TCRdb rebuilt clones from the public reads, retaining in-frame beta chains. Rows are combined by CDR3 protein, so each entry shows the most common genes and DNA. The V and J calls and clone size come from TCRdb's table, not from the authors' own analysis. The sample profile shows fewer than 250,000 distinct CDR3 sequences; roughly a tenth of them were found once. The top ten clones comprise roughly 2.5% of the sample. This clonotype was seen at least ten times. Its target antigen remains unknown. Base qualities are not at hand, and no much larger clone is one base apart. The sequence derives from a male donor with ankylosing spondylitis or in good health (not recorded which). Sequencing was performed on blood, either unsorted or a sorted T cell fraction (not recorded which).

The DNA is TGCAGCGTTGGGGGCGGGGCGGCTAATGAAAAACTGTTTTTT. Its translation is CSVGGGAANEKLFF. The chain was built from TRBV29-1 and TRBJ1-4; a weak D assignment points to TRBD1 (5 bases agree). Reading from cysteine to phenylalanine, the CDR3 counts 14 amino acids. Of all the DNA, just the CDR3 is kept, 42 bases in frame from base 1. Sequences SQVTM (CDR1) and ANQGSEA (CDR2) are obtained from the germline V gene. V and J lose 4 bases and 3 bases, and a span of 12 bases separates them.